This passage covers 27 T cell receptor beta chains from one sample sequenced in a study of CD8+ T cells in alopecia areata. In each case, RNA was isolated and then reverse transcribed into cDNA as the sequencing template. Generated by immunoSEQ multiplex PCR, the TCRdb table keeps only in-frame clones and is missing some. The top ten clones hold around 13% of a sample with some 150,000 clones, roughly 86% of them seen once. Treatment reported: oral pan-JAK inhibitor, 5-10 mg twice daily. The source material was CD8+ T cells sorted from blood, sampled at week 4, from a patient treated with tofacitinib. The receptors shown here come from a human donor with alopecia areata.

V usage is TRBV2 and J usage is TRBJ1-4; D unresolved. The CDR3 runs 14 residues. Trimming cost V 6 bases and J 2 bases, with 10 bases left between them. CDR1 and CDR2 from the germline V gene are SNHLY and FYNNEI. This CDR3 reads CASRPMGTNEKLFF. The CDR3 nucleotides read TGTGCCAGCAGGCCGATGGGGACTAATGAAAAACTGTTTTTT.

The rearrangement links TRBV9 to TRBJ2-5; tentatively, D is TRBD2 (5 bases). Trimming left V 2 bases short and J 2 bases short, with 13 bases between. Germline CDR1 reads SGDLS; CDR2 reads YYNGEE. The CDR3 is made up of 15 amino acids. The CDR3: CASSVDGNSQETQYF. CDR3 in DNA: TGTGCCAGCAGCGTCGACGGGAACAGTCAAGAGACCCAGTACTTC.

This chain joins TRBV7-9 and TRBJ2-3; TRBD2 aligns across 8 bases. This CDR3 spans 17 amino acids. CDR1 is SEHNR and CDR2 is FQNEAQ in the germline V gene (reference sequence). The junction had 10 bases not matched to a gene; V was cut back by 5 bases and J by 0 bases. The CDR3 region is CASSPLREGPSTDTQYF. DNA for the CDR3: TGTGCCAGCAGCCCCCTTCGGGAGGGCCCGAGCACAGATACGCAGTATTTT.

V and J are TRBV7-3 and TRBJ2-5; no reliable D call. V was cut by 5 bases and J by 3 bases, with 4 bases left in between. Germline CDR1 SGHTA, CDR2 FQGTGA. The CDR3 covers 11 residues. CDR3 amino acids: CASSPKETQYF. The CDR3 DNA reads TGTGCCAGCAGCCCGAAAGAGACCCAGTACTTC.

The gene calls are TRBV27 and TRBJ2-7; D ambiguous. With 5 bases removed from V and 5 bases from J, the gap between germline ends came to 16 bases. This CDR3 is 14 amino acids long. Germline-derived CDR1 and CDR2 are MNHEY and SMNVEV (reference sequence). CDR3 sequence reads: CASSENWGRNEQYF. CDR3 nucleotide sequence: TGTGCCAGCAGTGAGAACTGGGGTAGAAACGAGCAGTACTTC.

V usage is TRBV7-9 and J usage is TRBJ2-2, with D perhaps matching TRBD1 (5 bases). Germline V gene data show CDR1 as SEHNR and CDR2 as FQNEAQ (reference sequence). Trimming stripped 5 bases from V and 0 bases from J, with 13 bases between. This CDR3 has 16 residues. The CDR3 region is CASSGQGDPNTGELFF. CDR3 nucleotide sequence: TGTGCCAGCAGCGGTCAGGGCGATCCGAACACCGGGGAGCTGTTTTTT.

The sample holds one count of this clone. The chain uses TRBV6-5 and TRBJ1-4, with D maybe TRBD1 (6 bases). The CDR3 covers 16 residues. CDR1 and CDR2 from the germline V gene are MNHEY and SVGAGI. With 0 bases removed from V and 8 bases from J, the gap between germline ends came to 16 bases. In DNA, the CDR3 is TGTGCCAGCAGTTACTCTCCAGGGGTTCGTGTCGAAAAACTGTTTTTT. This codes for CASSYSPGVRVEKLFF.

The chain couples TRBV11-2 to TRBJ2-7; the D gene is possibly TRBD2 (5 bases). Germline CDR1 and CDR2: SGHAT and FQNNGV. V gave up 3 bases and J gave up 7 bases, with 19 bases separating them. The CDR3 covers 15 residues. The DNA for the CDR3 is TGTGCCAGCAGCTTGGAGGTGCTGGACCGTGGGGAGCAGTACTTC. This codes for CASSLEVLDRGEQYF.

The CDR3 nucleotides are TGTGCCAGCAGCTCCACCCATGACGGATTAAACTATGGCTACACCTTC. Amino acids: CASSSTHDGLNYGYTF. This chain links TRBV13 with TRBJ1-2; D is ambiguous. CDR1 and CDR2 from the germline V gene are PRHDT and FYEKMQ (reference sequence). The CDR3 consists of 16 residues. V was shortened by 4 bases and J by 2 bases, with 17 bases between the two germline ends.

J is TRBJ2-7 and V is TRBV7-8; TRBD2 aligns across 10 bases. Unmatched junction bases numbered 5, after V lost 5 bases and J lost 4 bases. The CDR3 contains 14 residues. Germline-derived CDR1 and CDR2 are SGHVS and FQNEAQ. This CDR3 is CASSPSGRGYEQYF. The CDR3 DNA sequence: TGTGCCAGCAGCCCTAGCGGGAGAGGGTACGAGCAGTACTTC. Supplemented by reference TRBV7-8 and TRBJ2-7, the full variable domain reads GAGVSQSPRYKVAKRGQDVALRCDPISGHVSLFWYQQALGQGPEFLTYFQNEAQLDKSGLPSDRFFAERPEGSVSTLKIQRTQQEDSAVYLCASSPSGRGYEQYFGPGTRLTVT.

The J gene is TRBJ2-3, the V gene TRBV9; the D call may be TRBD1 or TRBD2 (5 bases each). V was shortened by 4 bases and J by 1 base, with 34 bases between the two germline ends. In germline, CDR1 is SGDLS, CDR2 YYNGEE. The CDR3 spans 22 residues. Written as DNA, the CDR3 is TGTGCCAGCAGCCTCAGCGGCTGGGCTCGGGACCTGGTCGCAAGGGGCACAGATACGCAGTATTTT. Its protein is CASSLSGWARDLVARGTDTQYF.

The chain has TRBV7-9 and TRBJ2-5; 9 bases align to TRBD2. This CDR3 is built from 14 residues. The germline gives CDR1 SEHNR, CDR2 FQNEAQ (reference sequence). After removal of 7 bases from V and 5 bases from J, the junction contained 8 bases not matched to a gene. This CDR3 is CASTSSGIRETQYF. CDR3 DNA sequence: TGTGCCAGCACCTCTAGCGGGATTAGGGAGACCCAGTACTTC.

CDR3 loop: CTSSQGPKESDTQYF. The CDR3, as DNA: TGCACCAGCAGCCAAGGACCGAAGGAGTCAGATACGCAGTATTTT. The V and J genes are TRBV1 and TRBJ2-3; no check of the table's D call, TRBD2, against the DNA was made. TRBV1 is listed as a pseudogene. This CDR3 is built from 15 residues.

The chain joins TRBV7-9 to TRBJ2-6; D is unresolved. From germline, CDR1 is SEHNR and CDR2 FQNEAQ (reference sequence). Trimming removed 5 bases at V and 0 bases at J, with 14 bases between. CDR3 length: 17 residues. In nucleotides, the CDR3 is TGTGCCAGCAGCCCCGCCCGGACCCGCTCTGGGGCCAACGTCCTGACTTTC. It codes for CASSPARTRSGANVLTF. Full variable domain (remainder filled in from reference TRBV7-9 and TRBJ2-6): DTGVSQNPRHKITKRGQNVTFRCDPISEHNRLYWYRQTLGQGPEFLTYFQNEAQLEKSRLLSDRFSAERPKGSFSTLEIQRTEQGDSAMYLCASSPARTRSGANVLTFGAGSRLTVL.

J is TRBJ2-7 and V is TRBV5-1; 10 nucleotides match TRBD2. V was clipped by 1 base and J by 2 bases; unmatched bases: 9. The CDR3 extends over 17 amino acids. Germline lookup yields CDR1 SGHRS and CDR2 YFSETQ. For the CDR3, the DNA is TGCGCCAGCAGCTTGCCCCGTGAGCGGGAGGGCCCCTACGAGCAGTACTTC. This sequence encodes CASSLPREREGPYEQYF. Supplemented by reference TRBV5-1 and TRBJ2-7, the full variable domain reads KAGVTQTPRYLIKTRGQQVTLSCSPISGHRSVSWYQQTPGQGLQFLFEYFSETQRNKGNFPGRFSGRQFSNSRSEMNVSTLELGDSALYLCASSLPREREGPYEQYFGPGTRLTVT.

The CDR3 loop reads CASSEPSGGGLYNEQFF. In DNA form, the CDR3 reads TGTGCCAGCAGCGAACCCTCAGGCGGGGGGCTCTACAATGAGCAGTTCTTC. The chain employs TRBV9 and TRBJ2-1, with 8 bases that match TRBD2. The CDR3 length is 17 residues. With 3 bases clipped from V and 3 bases from J, the junction kept 11 bases outside the gene matches. Germline CDR1 is SGDLS and CDR2 is YYNGEE.

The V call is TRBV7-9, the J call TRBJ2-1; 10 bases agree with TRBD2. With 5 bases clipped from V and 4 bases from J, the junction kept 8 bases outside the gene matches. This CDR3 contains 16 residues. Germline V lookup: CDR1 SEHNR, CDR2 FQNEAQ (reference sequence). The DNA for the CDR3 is TGTGCCAGCAGCCCCCCGACTAGCGGGTTTTACAATGAGCAGTTCTTC. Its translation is CASSPPTSGFYNEQFF.

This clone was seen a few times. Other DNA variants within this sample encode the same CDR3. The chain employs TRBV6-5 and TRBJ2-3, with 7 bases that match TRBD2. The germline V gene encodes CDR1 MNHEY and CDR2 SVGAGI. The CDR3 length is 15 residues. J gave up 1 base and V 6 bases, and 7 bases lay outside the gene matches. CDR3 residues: CASRAGLAGTDTQYF. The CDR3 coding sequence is TGTGCCAGCAGAGCCGGGCTAGCGGGCACAGATACGCAGTATTTT.

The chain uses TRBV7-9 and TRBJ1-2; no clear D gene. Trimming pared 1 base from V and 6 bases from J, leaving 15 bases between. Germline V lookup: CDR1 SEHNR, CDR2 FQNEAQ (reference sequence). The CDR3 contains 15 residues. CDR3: CASSLVPALGNGYTF. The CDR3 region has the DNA TGTGCCAGCAGCTTAGTGCCAGCCTTAGGCAATGGCTACACCTTC.

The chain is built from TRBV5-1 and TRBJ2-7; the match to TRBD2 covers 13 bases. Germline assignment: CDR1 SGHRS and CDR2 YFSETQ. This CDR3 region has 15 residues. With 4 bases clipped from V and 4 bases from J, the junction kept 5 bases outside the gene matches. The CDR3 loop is CASSPGLAGVYEQYF. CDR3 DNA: TGCGCCAGCAGCCCCGGACTAGCGGGAGTTTACGAGCAGTACTTC.

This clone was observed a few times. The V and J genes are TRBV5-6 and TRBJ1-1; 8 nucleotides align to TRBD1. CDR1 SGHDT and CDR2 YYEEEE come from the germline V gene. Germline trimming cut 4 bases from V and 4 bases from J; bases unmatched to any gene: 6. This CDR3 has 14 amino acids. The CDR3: CASSPTGGGTEAFF. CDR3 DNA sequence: TGTGCCAGCAGCCCAACAGGGGGAGGCACTGAAGCTTTCTTT.

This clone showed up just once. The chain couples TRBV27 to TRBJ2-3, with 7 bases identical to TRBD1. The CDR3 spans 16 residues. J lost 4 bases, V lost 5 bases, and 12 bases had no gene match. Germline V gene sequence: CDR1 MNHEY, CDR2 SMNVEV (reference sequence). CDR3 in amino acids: CASSTKPGQMADTQYF. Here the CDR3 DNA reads TGTGCCAGCAGTACCAAACCGGGACAGATGGCAGATACGCAGTATTTT.

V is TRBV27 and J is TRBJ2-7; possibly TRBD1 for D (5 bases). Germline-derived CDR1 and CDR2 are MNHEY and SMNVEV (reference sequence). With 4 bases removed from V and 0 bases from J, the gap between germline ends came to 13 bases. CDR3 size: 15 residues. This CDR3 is CASSSPRGFSYEQYF. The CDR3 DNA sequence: TGTGCCAGCAGTTCCCCTAGGGGTTTCTCCTACGAGCAGTACTTC.

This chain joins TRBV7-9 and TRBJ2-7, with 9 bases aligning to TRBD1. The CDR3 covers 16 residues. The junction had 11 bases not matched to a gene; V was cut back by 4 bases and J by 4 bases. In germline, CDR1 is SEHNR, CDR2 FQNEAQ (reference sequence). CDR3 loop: CASSSPPGQGPYEQYF. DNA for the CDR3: TGTGCCAGCAGCTCCCCCCCGGGACAGGGCCCTTACGAGCAGTACTTC.

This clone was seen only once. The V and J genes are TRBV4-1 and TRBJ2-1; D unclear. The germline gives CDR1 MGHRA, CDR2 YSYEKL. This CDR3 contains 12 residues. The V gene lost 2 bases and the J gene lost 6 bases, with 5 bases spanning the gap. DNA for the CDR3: TGCGCCAGCAGCCAATTGGTCAATGAGCAGTTCTTC. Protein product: CASSQLVNEQFF.

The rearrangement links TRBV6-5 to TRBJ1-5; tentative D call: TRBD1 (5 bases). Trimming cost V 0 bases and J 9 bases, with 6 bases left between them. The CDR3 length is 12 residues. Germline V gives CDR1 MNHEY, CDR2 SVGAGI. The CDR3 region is CASSYSGGPQHF. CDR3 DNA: TGTGCCAGCAGTTACTCGGGGGGGCCCCAGCATTTT.

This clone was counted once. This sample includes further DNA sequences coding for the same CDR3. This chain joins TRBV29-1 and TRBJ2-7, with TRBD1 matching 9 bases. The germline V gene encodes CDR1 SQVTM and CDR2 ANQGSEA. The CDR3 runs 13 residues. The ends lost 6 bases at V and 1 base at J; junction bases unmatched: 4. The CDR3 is CSVSGTGSYEQYF. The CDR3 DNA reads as TGCAGCGTCTCCGGGACAGGGTCCTACGAGCAGTACTTC.